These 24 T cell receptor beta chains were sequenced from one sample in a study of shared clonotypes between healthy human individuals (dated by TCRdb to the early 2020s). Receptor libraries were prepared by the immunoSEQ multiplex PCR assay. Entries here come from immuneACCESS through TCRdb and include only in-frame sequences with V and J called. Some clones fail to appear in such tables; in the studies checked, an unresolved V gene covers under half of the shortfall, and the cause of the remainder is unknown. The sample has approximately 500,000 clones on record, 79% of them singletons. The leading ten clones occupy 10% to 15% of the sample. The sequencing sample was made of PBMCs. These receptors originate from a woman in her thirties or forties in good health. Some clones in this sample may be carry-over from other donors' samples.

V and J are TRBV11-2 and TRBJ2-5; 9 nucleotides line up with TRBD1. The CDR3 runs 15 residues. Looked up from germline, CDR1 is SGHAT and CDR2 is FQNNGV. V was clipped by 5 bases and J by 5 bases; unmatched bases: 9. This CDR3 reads CASSRRDREQETQYF. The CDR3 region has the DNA TGTGCCAGCAGCCGACGGGACAGGGAACAGGAGACCCAGTACTTC.

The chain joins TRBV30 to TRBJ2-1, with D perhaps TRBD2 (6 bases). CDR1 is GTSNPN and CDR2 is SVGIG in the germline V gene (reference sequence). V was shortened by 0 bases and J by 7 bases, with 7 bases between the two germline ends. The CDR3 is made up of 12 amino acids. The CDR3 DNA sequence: TGTGCCTGGAGTGTACGGGGGAATGAGCAGTTCTTC. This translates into CAWSVRGNEQFF.

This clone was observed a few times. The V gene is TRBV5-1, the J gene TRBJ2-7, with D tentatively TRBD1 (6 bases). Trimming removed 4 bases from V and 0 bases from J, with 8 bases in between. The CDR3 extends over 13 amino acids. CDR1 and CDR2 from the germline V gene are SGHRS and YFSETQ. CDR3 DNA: TGCGCCAGCAGCCAGGACAGCTCCTACGAGCAGTACTTC. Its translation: CASSQDSSYEQYF.

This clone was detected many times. CDR3 in DNA: TGTGCCAGCAGCTTAACTAGCGGGAGGCCCCCCGGGGGAGAGCAGTTCTTC. Translating it yields CASSLTSGRPPGGEQFF. The V call is TRBV7-9, the J call TRBJ2-1; 12 bases line up with TRBD2. Germline V gene data show CDR1 as SEHNR and CDR2 as FQNEAQ (reference sequence). Trimming took 2 bases from V and 10 from J; bases not matched to a gene: 12. This CDR3 contains 17 residues.

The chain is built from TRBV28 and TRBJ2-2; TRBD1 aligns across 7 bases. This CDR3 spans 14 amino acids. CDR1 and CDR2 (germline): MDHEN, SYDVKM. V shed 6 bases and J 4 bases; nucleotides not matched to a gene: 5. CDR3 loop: CASRPGQATGELFF. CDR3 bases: TGTGCCAGCAGACCTGGACAGGCCACCGGGGAGCTGTTTTTT.

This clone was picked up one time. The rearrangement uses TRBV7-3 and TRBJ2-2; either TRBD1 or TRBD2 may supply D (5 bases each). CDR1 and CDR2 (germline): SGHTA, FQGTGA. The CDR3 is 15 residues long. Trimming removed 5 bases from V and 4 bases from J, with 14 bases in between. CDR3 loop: CASSPREGSTGELFF. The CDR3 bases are TGTGCCAGCAGCCCCCGCGAGGGGAGCACCGGGGAGCTGTTTTTT.

In nucleotides, the CDR3 is TGTGCCAGCAGCTTAGTCTCCGGGACAGGGAGAGAGACCCAGTACTTC. It translates to CASSLVSGTGRETQYF. The gene calls are TRBV7-6 and TRBJ2-5; TRBD1 matches 9 bases. The CDR3 sequence is 16 residues long. Germline loops: CDR1 SGHVS, CDR2 FNYEAQ. J gave up 4 bases and V 1 base, and 7 bases lay outside the gene matches.

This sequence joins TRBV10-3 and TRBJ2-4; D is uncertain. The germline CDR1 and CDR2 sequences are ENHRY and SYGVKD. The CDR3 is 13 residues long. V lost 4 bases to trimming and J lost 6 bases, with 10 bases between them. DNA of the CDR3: TGTGCCATCAGTGGCGACTGGCCAAACATTCAGTACTTC. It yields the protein CAISGDWPNIQYF.

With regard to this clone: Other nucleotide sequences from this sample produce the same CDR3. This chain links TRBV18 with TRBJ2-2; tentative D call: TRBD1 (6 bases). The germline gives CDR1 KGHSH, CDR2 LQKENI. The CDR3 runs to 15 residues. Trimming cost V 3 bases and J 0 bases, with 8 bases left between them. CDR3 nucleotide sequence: TGTGCCAGCTCACCGGGGACAACGAACACCGGGGAGCTGTTTTTT. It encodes CASSPGTTNTGELFF.

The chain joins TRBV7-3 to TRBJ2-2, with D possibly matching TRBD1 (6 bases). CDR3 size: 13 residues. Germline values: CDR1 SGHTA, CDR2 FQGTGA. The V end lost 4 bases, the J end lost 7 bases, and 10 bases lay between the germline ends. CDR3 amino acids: CASSSQGNGELFF. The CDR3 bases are TGTGCCAGCAGCTCCCAGGGGAACGGGGAGCTGTTTTTT. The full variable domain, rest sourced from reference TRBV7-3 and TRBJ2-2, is GAGVSQTPSNKVTEKGKYVELRCDPISGHTALYWYRQSLGQGPEFLIYFQGTGAADDSGLPNDRFFAVRPEGSVSTLKIQRTERGDSAVYLCASSSQGNGELFFGEGSRLTVL.

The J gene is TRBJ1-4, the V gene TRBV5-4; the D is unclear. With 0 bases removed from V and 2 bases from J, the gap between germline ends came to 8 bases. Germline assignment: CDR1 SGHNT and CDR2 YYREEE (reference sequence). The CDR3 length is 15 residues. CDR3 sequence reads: CASSLDPGTNEKLFF. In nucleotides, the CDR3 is TGTGCCAGCAGCTTGGACCCGGGGACTAATGAAAAACTGTTTTTT.

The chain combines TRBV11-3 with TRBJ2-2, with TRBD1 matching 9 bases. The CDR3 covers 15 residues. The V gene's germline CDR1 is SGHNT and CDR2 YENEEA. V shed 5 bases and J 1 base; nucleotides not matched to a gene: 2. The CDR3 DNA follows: TGTGCCAGCAGCCCGGGACAGGGGAACACCGGGGAGCTGTTTTTT. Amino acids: CASSPGQGNTGELFF.

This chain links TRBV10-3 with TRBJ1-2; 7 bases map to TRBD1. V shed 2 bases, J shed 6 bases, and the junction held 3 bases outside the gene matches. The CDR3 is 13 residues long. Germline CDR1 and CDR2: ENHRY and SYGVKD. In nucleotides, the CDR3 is TGTGCCATCAGTGAGGCAGGGGGGGATGGCTACACCTTC. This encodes CAISEAGGDGYTF.

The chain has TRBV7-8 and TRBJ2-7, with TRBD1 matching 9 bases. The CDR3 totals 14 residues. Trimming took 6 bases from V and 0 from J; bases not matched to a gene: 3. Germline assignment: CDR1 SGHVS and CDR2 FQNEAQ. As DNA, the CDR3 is TGTGCCAGCAGGAGACAGGGGGTCTCCTACGAGCAGTACTTC. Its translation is CASRRQGVSYEQYF. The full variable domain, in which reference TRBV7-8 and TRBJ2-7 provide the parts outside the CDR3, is GAGVSQSPRYKVAKRGQDVALRCDPISGHVSLFWYQQALGQGPEFLTYFQNEAQLDKSGLPSDRFFAERPEGSVSTLKIQRTQQEDSAVYLCASRRQGVSYEQYFGPGTRLTVT.

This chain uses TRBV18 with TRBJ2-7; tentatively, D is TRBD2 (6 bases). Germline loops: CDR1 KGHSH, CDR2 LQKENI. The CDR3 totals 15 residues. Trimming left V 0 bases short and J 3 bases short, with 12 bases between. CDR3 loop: CASSPPRSGGYEQYF. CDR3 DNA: TGTGCCAGCTCACCACCGAGATCCGGGGGCTACGAGCAGTACTTC.

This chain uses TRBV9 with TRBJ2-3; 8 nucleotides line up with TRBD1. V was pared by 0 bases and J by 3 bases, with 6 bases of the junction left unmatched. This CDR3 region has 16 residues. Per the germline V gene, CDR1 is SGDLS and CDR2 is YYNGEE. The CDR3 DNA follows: TGTGCCAGCAGCGTAGGTCCCAGGGGGCGGACAGATACGCAGTATTTT. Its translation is CASSVGPRGRTDTQYF.

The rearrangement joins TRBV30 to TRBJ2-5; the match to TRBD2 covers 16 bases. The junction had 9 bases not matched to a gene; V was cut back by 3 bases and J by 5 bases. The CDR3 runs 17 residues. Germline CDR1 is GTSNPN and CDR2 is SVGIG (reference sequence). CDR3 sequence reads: CAWREGLAGGLMETQYF. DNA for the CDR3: TGTGCCTGGAGAGAGGGACTAGCGGGAGGGCTTATGGAGACCCAGTACTTC.

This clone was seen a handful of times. CDR3 amino acids: CASSPGRSGEAFF. The CDR3 nucleotides read TGTGCCAGCAGCCCGGGTAGGTCGGGTGAAGCTTTCTTT. The chain recombines TRBV7-3 with TRBJ1-1; D gene ambiguous. Germline V gene lookup returns CDR1 SGHTA and CDR2 FQGTGA. V was pared by 5 bases and J by 7 bases, with 14 bases between. The CDR3 is 13 residues long.

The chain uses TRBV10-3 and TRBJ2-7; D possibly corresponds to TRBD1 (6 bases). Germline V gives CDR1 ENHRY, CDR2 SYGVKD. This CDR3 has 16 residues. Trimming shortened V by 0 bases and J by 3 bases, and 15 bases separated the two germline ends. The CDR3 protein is CAISESSAGTNYEQYF. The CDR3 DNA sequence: TGTGCCATCAGTGAGTCCTCCGCCGGGACAAACTACGAGCAGTACTTC.

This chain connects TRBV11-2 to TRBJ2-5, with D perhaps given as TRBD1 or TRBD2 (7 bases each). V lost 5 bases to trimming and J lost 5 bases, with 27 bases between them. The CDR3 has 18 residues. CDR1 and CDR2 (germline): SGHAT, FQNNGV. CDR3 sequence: CASSPPPRGAGERETQYF. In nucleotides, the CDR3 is TGTGCCAGCAGCCCGCCTCCCAGGGGGGCGGGGGAACGGGAGACCCAGTACTTC. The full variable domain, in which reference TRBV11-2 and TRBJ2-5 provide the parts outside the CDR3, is EAGVAQSPRYKIIEKRQSVAFWCNPISGHATLYWYQQILGQGPKLLIQFQNNGVVDDSQLPKDRFSAERLKGVDSTLKIQPAKLEDSAVYLCASSPPPRGAGERETQYFGPGTRLLVL.

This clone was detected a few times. For the CDR3, the DNA is TGTGCCAGCAGCGGACGGGACGGAAGCTCCTACGAGCAGTACTTC. Residues: CASSGRDGSSYEQYF. This chain uses TRBV28 with TRBJ2-7; the D gene could be TRBD1 or TRBD2 (5 bases each). The CDR3 is 15 residues long. CDR1 and CDR2 from the germline V gene are MDHEN and SYDVKM. The V end was cut by 6 bases, the J end by 0 bases, with 15 bases between.

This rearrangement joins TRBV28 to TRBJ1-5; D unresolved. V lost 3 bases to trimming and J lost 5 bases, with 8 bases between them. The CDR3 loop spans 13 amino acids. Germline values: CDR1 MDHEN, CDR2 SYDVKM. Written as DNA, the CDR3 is TGTGCCAGCAGTTTCCGGTCCGATCAGCCCCAGCATTTT. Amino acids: CASSFRSDQPQHF.

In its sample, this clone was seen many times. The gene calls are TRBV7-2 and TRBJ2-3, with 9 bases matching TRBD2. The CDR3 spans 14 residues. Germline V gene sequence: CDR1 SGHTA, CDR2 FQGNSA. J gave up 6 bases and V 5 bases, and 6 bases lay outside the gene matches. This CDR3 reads CASSVGLASDTQYF. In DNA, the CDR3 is TGTGCCAGCAGCGTGGGACTAGCCAGTGATACGCAGTATTTT. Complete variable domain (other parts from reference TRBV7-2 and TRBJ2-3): GAGVSQSPSNKVTEKGKDVELRCDPISGHTALYWYRQSLGQGLEFLIYFQGNSAPDKSGLPSDRFSAERTGGSVSTLTIQRTQQEDSAVYLCASSVGLASDTQYFGPGTRLTVL.

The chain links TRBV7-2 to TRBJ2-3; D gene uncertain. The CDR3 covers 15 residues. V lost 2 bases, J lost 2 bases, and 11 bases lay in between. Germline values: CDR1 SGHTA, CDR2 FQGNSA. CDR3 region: CASSLNSGTTDTQYF. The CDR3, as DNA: TGTGCCAGCAGCTTAAACTCTGGCACCACAGATACGCAGTATTTT.